Following are 4 T cell receptor beta chains from one sample sequenced in a study of blood T cell repertoires in COVID-19. Profiling relied on immunoSEQ multiplex PCR, and the TCRdb table lists in-frame clones only, not all of them. The sample has fewer than 350,000 clones, around 89% seen once. The sequenced sample consisted of peripheral blood. The receptor set was obtained from a man in his forties with acute or convalescent COVID-19.

The chain links TRBV6-4 to TRBJ2-1; 11 bases line up with TRBD2. The CDR3 extends over 19 amino acids. Germline CDR1 and CDR2: MRHNA and SNTAGT. V shed 7 bases, J shed 0 bases, and the junction held 14 bases outside the gene matches. CDR3: CASTYGTSGPLSSYNEQFF. In nucleotides, the CDR3 is TGTGCCAGCACTTACGGGACTAGCGGACCCCTTAGCTCCTACAATGAGCAGTTCTTC.

CDR3 coding DNA: TGCGCCAGCAGGCCAGACAGGCACTCCTACGAGCAGTACTTC. This translates into CASRPDRHSYEQYF. The chain recombines TRBV5-1 with TRBJ2-7; D may be TRBD1 (6 bases). This CDR3 has 14 amino acids. Germline assignment: CDR1 SGHRS and CDR2 YFSETQ. The V and J ends lost 5 bases and 0 bases respectively, with 12 bases between them.

The V call is TRBV7-8, the J call TRBJ1-5, with D possibly TRBD1 on 6 matching bases. This CDR3 is built from 16 residues. Trimming pared 1 base from V and 3 bases from J, leaving 13 bases between. The germline V gene has CDR1 SGHVS and CDR2 FQNEAQ. The DNA of the CDR3 is TGTGCCAGCAGCTTAGAATCGGGGGGGCTCAATCAGCCCCAGCATTTT. Protein: CASSLESGGLNQPQHF.

This clone occurred a few times. At one of its ends the junction is not consistent with the germline gene, which may arise from a read error. This chain uses TRBV19 with TRBJ2-1; TRBD2 agrees at 7 bases. The germline V gene encodes CDR1 LNHDA and CDR2 SQIVND (reference sequence). The CDR3 runs to 15 residues. In DNA form, the CDR3 reads TGTGCCAGTAGTTTAGAGCGGGGCTCCTACAATGAGCAGTTCTTC. Translated, it gives CASSLERGSYNEQFF.